This T cell receptor (beta chain) was captured in a study of blood T cell repertoires in COVID-19. Study details: The United States, Italy and Spain provided the acute and convalescent COVID-19 samples.

The study counted Cohort 3 donors as recovered given two negative PCRs, clearance, or symptom resolution. Here immunoSEQ multiplex PCR was the method, and the copy in TCRdb shows in-frame clones only, minus some. The table includes about 220,000 clones, over 80% detected once. Trimming cost V 8 bases and J 4 bases, with 14 bases left between them. Germline CDR1 LNHDA, CDR2 SQIVND (reference sequence). The CDR3 spans 13 residues. This chain connects TRBV19 to TRBJ2-5; a possible D gene is TRBD1 (6 bases). The sample taken for sequencing was PBMCs or T cells enriched from blood (not recorded which). This sequence originates from a woman aged 40 to 50 who had recovered from COVID-19. The DNA of the CDR3 is TGTGCCAGTGACAGGATAGGGGGAGAGACCCAGTACTTC. It encodes CASDRIGGETQYF.